This section outlines one T cell receptor beta chain sequence together with its context. This specimen belongs to a study of cytomegalovirus exposure and HLA in healthy donors. CDR1 and CDR2 from the germline V gene are SGHVS and FNYEAQ. This CDR3 comprises 15 residues. V lost 0 bases and J lost 2, with 10 bases in between. PCR used 60 Vbeta primers and 13 Jbeta primers. Data came from immunoSEQ multiplex PCR; TCRdb stores just in-frame clones and leaves some out. The sample lists about 120,000 clones; around 77% were seen once. Donors were nominally healthy when sampled, though unrecorded immune exposures were likely.

The chain has TRBV7-6 and TRBJ1-1, with D perhaps matching TRBD1 (5 bases). The clonotype comes from a woman aged 25 to 39 in good health and CMV-seropositive. Sample: PBMCs. The CDR3 coding sequence is TGTGCCAGCAGCTTAGCGTCAGGGATTAACACTGAAGCTTTCTTT. This gives the protein CASSLASGINTEAFF.